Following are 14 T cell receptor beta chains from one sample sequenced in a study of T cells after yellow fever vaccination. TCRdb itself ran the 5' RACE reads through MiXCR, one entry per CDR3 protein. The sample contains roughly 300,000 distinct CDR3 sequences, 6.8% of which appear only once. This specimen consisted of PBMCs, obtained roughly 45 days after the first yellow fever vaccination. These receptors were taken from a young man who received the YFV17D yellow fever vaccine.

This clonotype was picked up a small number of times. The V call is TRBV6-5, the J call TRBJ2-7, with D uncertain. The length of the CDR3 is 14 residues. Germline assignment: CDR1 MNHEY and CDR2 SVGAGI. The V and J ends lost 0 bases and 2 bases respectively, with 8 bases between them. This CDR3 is CASSYSTATYEQYF. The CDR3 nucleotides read TGTGCCAGCAGTTACTCGACGGCAACCTACGAGCAGTACTTC.

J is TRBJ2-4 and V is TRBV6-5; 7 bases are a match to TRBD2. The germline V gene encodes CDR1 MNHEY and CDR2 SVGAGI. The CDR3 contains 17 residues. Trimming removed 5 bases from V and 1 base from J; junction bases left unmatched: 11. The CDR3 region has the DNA TGTGCCAGCAGTAACCGGGCGGGGAGGGTGGCCAAAAACATTCAGTACTTC. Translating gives CASSNRAGRVAKNIQYF.

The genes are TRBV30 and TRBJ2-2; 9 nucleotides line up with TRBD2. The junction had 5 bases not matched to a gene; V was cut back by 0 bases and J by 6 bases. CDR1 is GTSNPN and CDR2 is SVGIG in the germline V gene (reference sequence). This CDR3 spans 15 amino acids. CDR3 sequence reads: CAWSVGGGGSGELFF. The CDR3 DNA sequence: TGTGCCTGGAGTGTAGGCGGGGGGGGATCCGGGGAGCTGTTTTTT.

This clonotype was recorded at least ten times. The CDR3 sequence: CASRRTGTSNEQFF. CDR3 nucleotides: TGTGCCAGCAGACGCACCGGGACTAGCAATGAGCAGTTCTTC. This rearrangement joins TRBV7-2 to TRBJ2-1; 8 bases line up with TRBD2. Germline CDR1 SGHTA, CDR2 FQGNSA. The V segment lost 6 bases and the J segment 6 bases; nucleotides outside the gene matches: 7. The CDR3 loop spans 14 amino acids.

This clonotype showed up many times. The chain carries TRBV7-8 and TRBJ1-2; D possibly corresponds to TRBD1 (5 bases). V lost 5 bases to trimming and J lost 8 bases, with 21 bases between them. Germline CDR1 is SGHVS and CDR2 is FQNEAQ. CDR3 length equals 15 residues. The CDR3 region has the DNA TGTGCCAGCAGCCCGACAGTTTTCAGGTTACGCGGCTACACCTTC. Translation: CASSPTVFRLRGYTF.

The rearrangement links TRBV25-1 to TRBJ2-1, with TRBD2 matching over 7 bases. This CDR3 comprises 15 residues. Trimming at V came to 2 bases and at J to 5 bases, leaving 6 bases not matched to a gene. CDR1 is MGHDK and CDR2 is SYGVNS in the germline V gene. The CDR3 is CASSEGSSGDNEQFF. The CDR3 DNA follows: TGTGCCAGCAGTGAAGGGTCTAGCGGAGACAATGAGCAGTTCTTC.

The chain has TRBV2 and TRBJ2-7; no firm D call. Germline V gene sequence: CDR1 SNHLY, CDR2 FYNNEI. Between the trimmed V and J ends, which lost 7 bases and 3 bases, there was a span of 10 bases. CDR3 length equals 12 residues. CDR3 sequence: CASNGDLYEQYF. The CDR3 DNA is TGTGCCAGCAATGGAGACCTCTACGAGCAGTACTTC.

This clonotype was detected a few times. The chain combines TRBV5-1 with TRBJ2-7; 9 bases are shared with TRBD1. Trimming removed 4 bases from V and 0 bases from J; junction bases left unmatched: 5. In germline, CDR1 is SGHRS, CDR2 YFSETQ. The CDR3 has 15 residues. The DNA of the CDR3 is TGCGCCAGCAGCAAAGGACAGGGGAGCTCCTACGAGCAGTACTTC. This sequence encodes CASSKGQGSSYEQYF. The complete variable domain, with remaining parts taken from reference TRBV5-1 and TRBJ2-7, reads KAGVTQTPRYLIKTRGQQVTLSCSPISGHRSVSWYQQTPGQGLQFLFEYFSETQRNKGNFPGRFSGRQFSNSRSEMNVSTLELGDSALYLCASSKGQGSSYEQYFGPGTRLTVT.

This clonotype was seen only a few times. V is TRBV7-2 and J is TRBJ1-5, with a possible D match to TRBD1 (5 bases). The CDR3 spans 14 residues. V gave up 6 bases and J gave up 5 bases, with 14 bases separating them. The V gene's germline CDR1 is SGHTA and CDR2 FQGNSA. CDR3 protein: CASRRGGGDQPQHF. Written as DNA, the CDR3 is TGTGCCAGCAGAAGGGGCGGGGGGGATCAGCCCCAGCATTTT.

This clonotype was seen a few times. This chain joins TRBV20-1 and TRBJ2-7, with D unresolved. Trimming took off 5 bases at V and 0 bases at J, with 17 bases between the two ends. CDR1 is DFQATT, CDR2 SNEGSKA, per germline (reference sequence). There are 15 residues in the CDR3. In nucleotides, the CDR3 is TGCAGTGCTTCCCAAAGAGGCCTCCTCTCCTACGAGCAGTACGTC. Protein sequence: CSASQRGLLSYEQYV.

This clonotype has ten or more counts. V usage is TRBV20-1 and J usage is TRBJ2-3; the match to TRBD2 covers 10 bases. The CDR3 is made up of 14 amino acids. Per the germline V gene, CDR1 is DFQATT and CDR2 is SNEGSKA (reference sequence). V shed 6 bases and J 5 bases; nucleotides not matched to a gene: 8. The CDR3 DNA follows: TGCAGTGCCACCATAGCGGGGGGCGAAGATACGCAGTATTTT. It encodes CSATIAGGEDTQYF.

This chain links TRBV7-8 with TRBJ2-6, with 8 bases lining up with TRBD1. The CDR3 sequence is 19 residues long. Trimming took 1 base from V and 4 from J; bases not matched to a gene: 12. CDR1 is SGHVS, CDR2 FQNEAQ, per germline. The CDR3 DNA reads TGTGCCAGCAGCTTAGTTGCGGGACAGGCATTTTTCGGGGCCAACGTCCTGACTTTC. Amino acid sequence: CASSLVAGQAFFGANVLTF.

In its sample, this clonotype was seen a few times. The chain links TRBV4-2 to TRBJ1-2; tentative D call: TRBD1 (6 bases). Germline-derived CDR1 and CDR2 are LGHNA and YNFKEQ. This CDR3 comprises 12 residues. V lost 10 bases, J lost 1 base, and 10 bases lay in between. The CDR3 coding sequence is TGTGCCACCAGGGACAATAACTATGGCTACACCTTC. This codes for CATRDNNYGYTF.

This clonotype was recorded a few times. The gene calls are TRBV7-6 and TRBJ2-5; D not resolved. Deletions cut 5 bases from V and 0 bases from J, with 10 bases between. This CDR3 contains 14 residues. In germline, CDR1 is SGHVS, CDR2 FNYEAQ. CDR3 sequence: CASSATANQETQYF. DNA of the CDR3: TGTGCCAGCAGCGCAACAGCCAACCAAGAGACCCAGTACTTC.